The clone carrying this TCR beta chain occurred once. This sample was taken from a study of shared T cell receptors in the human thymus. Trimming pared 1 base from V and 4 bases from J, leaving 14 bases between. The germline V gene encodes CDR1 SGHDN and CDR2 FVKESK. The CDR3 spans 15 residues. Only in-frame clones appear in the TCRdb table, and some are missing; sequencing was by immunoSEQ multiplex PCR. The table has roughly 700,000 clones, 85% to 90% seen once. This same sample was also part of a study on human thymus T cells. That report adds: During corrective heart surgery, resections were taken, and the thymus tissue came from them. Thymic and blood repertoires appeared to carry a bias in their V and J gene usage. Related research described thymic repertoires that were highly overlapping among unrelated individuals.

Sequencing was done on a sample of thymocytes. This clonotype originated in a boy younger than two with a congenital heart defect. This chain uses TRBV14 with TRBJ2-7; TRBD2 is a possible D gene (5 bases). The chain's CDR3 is CASSQAVEDPYEQYF. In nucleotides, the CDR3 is TGTGCCAGCAGCCAAGCTGTGGAGGACCCTTACGAGCAGTACTTC.